This T cell receptor (beta chain) stems from a study of response to subunit inactivated influenza vaccine. Deletions cut 3 bases from V and 4 bases from J, with 14 bases between. The CDR3 extends over 14 amino acids. Germline CDR1 reads DFQATT; CDR2 reads SNEGSKA (reference sequence). TCRdb processed the RT-PCR reads anew with MiXCR; each CDR3 protein has one entry. The data contain around 790,000 distinct CDR3 sequences, 20% to 25% of them singletons. The specimen comprised PBMCs from blood, sampled 5 days after vaccination. The chain is built from TRBV20-1 and TRBJ2-3; D is possibly TRBD2 (7 bases). This TCR was recovered from a man in his fifties who received an inactivated influenza vaccine. The CDR3 loop reads CSASPQGRADTQYF. The CDR3 DNA reads as TGCAGTGCTAGTCCCCAGGGGAGGGCAGATACGCAGTATTTT.